This T cell receptor beta chain stems from a study of OX40 agonist ivuxolimab in advanced cancers. The method was immunoSEQ multiplex PCR; TCRdb's version includes in-frame clones alone and lacks a portion of them. The sample has approximately 87,000 clones, more than 85% seen once. The receptor's source is an adult with an advanced solid tumor such as melanoma, head and neck, liver or kidney cancer. The source was CD4+ or CD8+ T cells sorted from blood, collected in a trial of the OX40 agonist ivuxolimab.

CDR3 in DNA: TGTGCCAGCAGTTTTAGGGGACCGTTAGCGGGGAAATACAATGAGCAGTTCTTC. Translation: CASSFRGPLAGKYNEQFF. The genes are TRBV27 and TRBJ2-1; TRBD2 matches at 8 bases. The CDR3 is 18 amino acids. J lost 4 bases, V lost 3 bases, and 14 bases had no gene match. Germline assignment: CDR1 MNHEY and CDR2 SMNVEV (reference sequence).